This TCR beta chain was found in a study of T cell responses to AZD1222 COVID-19 vaccine. The overall study: Second-dose intervals near 4 or 12 weeks were combined.

The V segment lost 4 bases and the J segment 1 base; nucleotides outside the gene matches: 6. CDR3 length equals 15 residues. Germline V CDR1 and CDR2: LGHNA, YNFKEQ. On this clone itself: Its matching antigen is unknown.

Study-level findings and limits: Only 5 or 6 individuals given AZD1222 were seropositive at baseline. Repertoires were collected only later (after the peak T cell response had occurred). Donors were largely white British and mainly female; clonal diversity was possibly underestimated.

Clones were sequenced by immunoSEQ multiplex PCR, and TCRdb holds only the in-frame ones, with some missing. The sample lists about 130,000 clones, 93% occurring once. The sequence was obtained from an adult in good health. The material was peripheral blood, obtained on day 0 of AZD1222 vaccination. The J gene is TRBJ1-2, the V gene TRBV4-2; the match to TRBD1 covers 7 bases. CDR3 amino acids: CASSLGTEDNYGYTF. CDR3 sequence (DNA): TGTGCCAGCAGCCTCGGGACAGAGGATAACTATGGCTACACCTTC.